This T cell receptor (beta chain) comes out of a study of T cell responses to AZD1222 COVID-19 vaccine. Study in general: Second-dose intervals near 4 or 12 weeks were combined.

TCRdb's table, derived via immunoSEQ multiplex PCR, lists solely in-frame clones and lacks some. The table has about 100,000 clones, around 84% seen once. As regards this clone: Antigen unknown.

Study conclusions and caveats: Donors were chiefly white British, with a greater number of females, and clonal diversity was perhaps underestimated. Spike-specific TCR breadth rose after two AZD1222 doses, and depth rose as well.

V was pared by 5 bases and J by 7 bases, with 18 bases between. Germline assignment: CDR1 MNHEY and CDR2 SMNVEV (reference sequence). CDR3 length: 15 residues. The source material was peripheral blood, sampled on day 0 of AZD1222 vaccination. The genes are TRBV27 and TRBJ1-5; a weak D match, TRBD1 (6 bases). The TCR was taken from an adult in good health. This CDR3 is CASSTAGEGGQPQHF. The CDR3 DNA reads as TGTGCCAGCAGTACCGCAGGGGAGGGCGGACAGCCCCAGCATTTT.